This paragraph covers one T cell receptor beta chain sequence. As yet, its antigen is unknown. Donation came from healthy Caucasian individuals in Russia who were aged roughly 6 to 95. Peripheral blood from each donor was collected in a volume of 9.5 to 10 milliliters. V was cut by 8 bases and J by 0 bases, with 11 bases left in between. This CDR3 region has 14 residues. This entry is derived from a study of blood T cells in healthy people across ages. Alongside a J-beta primer mix, a sample-barcoded 5' primer served in a second PCR lasting about 7 to 12 cycles. Every sample returned 2.5 million or more CDR3-containing paired-end reads. One entry per CDR3 protein, called by TCRdb with MiXCR from the 5' RACE reads. This table holds some 880,000 distinct CDR3 sequences, roughly 40% found once. Study results and limitations: Unsorted PBMCs prevented conclusive naive versus antigen-experienced comparison.

The specimen was blood. The TCR sequence derives from a young man in good health. The genes are TRBV12-3 or TRBV12-4 and TRBJ2-1; D remains ambiguous. CDR3 sequence: CASRVASSYNEQFF. CDR3 coding DNA: TGTGCCAGCCGTGTGGCGAGCTCCTACAATGAGCAGTTCTTC.